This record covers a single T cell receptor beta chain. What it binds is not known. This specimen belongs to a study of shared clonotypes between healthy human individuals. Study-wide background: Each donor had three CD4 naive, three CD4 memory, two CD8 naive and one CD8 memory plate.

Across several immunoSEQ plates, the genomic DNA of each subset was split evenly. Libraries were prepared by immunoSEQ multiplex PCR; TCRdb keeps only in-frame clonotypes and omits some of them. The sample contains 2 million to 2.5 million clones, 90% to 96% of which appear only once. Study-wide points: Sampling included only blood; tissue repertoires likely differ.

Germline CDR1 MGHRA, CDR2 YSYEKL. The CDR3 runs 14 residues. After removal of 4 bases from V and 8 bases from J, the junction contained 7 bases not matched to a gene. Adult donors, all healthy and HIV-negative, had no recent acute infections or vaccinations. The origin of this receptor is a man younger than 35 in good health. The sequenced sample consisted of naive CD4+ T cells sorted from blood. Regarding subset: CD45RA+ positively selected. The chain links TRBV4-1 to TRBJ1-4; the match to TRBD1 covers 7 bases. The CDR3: CASSPTGWGEKLFF. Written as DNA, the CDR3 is TGCGCCAGCAGCCCGACAGGGTGGGGGGAAAAACTGTTTTTT.